Below are 5 T cell receptor beta chains sequenced from a single sample in a study of T-cell memory formation after mild COVID-19. TCRdb used MiXCR to reprocess the 5' RACE reads, holding one entry per CDR3 protein. Here the sample spans over 350,000 distinct CDR3 sequences, about 16% being singletons. The material sequenced was PBMCs or a T cell subset sorted from them (not recorded which). All receptors come from a man between 18 and 29 years old who had mild COVID-19 (a few samples of this study predate the infection). Cell type and time point are not known.

This clonotype has just a few counts. CDR3 sequence: CASSQAGTAGLEAFF. The DNA for the CDR3 is TGCGCCAGCAGCCAAGCCGGGACAGCTGGGCTTGAAGCTTTCTTT. The chain recombines TRBV5-1 with TRBJ1-1, with TRBD1 identical over 7 bases. This CDR3 has 15 amino acids. The trim removed 4 bases at V and 7 bases at J, leaving 13 bases unmatched. Germline V CDR1 and CDR2: SGHRS, YFSETQ.

This clonotype turned up a few times. CDR3 sequence (DNA): TGCAGTGCTAGAGCACAGGGAAGCACAGATACGCAGTATTTT. It yields the protein CSARAQGSTDTQYF. This chain connects TRBV20-1 to TRBJ2-3; maybe TRBD1 (6 bases). CDR1 is DFQATT and CDR2 is SNEGSKA in the germline V gene (reference sequence). This CDR3 contains 14 residues. Trimming pared 1 base from V and 0 bases from J, leaving 8 bases between.

This clonotype was seen repeatedly, ten times or more. The V gene is TRBV5-1, the J gene TRBJ2-1; 10 bases fit TRBD2. Trimming at V came to 3 bases and at J to 4 bases, leaving 7 bases not matched to a gene. Germline V gene lookup returns CDR1 SGHRS and CDR2 YFSETQ. The CDR3 has 16 residues. This chain's CDR3 is CASSSSLAGVYNEQFF. The CDR3 nucleotides are TGCGCCAGCAGCTCCTCCCTAGCGGGGGTATACAATGAGCAGTTCTTC.

The rearrangement joins TRBV2 to TRBJ2-3, with D perhaps assigned TRBD1 or TRBD2 (5 bases each). This CDR3 is built from 18 residues. The V end was cut by 1 base, the J end by 7 bases, with 24 bases between. Germline assignment: CDR1 SNHLY and CDR2 FYNNEI. CDR3 in amino acids: CASSEGPGFDRRPNTQYF. CDR3 sequence (DNA): TGTGCCAGCAGTGAAGGTCCAGGGTTTGATAGGAGGCCAAATACGCAGTATTTT.

The chain uses TRBV4-3 and TRBJ1-2; perhaps TRBD1 as D (5 bases). The germline gives CDR1 LGHNA, CDR2 YSLEER. Trimming cost V 5 bases and J 2 bases, with 12 bases left between them. The CDR3 spans 14 residues. Here the CDR3 DNA reads TGCGCCAGCAGCGCCGCCAGACAGAACTATGGCTACACCTTC. Amino acids: CASSAARQNYGYTF.